This TCR beta chain was captured by sequencing in a study of technical replicates of blood from a few donors. The CDR3 spans 13 residues. The V gene lost 5 bases and the J gene lost 8 bases, with 13 bases spanning the gap. Germline CDR1 SGHVS, CDR2 FQNEAQ. The table came from immunoSEQ multiplex PCR; TCRdb's copy has only in-frame clones and leaves some out. The data show some 77,000 clones, 96% seen once. The chain couples TRBV7-8 to TRBJ2-1; unclear D gene. The TCR comes from a human donor in good health. The sequenced sample consisted of T cells isolated from PBMCs. The CDR3 DNA follows: TGTGCCAGCAGCCCGCCCGTACTGGATGAGCAGTTCTTC. It yields the protein CASSPPVLDEQFF.